This record looks at one TCR beta chain sequence and its context. It was with a sample-barcoded 5' primer and a J-beta primer mix that a second PCR of roughly 7 to 12 cycles was run. One entry per CDR3 protein, called by TCRdb with MiXCR from the 5' RACE reads. The sample consists of around 1,000,000 distinct CDR3 sequences, almost 25% of them appearing once. The sample is drawn from a study of blood T cells in healthy people across ages. The germline V gene has CDR1 MNHEY and CDR2 SVGAGI. CDR3 length: 15 residues. The ends lost 8 bases at V and 6 bases at J; junction bases unmatched: 11. This sample also appeared in a second study, on T cells of mothers and their children.

This chain links TRBV6-5 with TRBJ2-3, with TRBD2 identical over 10 bases. This TCR derives from a girl aged 2-10 years in good health. Input material: blood. The CDR3 is CASSMRGTSVDTQYF. The CDR3 DNA is TGTGCCAGCTCCATGAGGGGGACTAGCGTTGATACGCAGTATTTT.